The next 8 T cell receptor beta chains were all read from a single sample in a study of blood T cells in healthy people across ages. A J-beta primer mix and a sample-barcoded 5' primer were used in a second PCR of roughly 6 to 12 cycles. MiXCR, applied by TCRdb to the 5' RACE reads, yields one record per CDR3 protein. This table holds more than 800,000 distinct CDR3 sequences, 25% to 35% found once. The sample comprised blood. These receptors were obtained from a woman older than 75 in good health.

The chain carries TRBV4-3 and TRBJ1-2, with D uncertain. The V end was cut by 1 base, the J end by 2 bases, with 14 bases between. This CDR3 has 16 residues. Germline CDR1 is LGHNA and CDR2 is YSLEER. The CDR3 reads CASSQANSGVNYGYTF. CDR3 nucleotides: TGCGCCAGCAGCCAAGCAAACTCGGGTGTGAACTATGGCTACACCTTC.

The chain is built from TRBV4-3 and TRBJ2-7; no clear D gene. Germline V gives CDR1 LGHNA, CDR2 YSLEER. Trimming stripped 0 bases from V and 1 base from J, with 10 bases between. The CDR3 consists of 15 residues. The CDR3 coding sequence is TGCGCCAGCAGCCAAGATAAGCACAATTCCTACGAGCAGTACTTC. It is translated as CASSQDKHNSYEQYF.

This clonotype has just one count. It may be a read error: a sequence one base away is much more abundant. The chain carries TRBV7-9 and TRBJ2-3, with D possibly TRBD2 on 6 matching bases. The CDR3 spans 19 residues. Germline CDR1 and CDR2: SEHNR and FQNEAQ (reference sequence). V was cut by 1 base and J by 0 bases, with 20 bases left in between. CDR3 in amino acids: CASSLVGVRGEHSTDTQYF. CDR3 nucleotides: TGTGCCAGCAGCTTAGTAGGAGTGCGCGGGGAACATAGCACAGATACGCAGTATTTT.

This clonotype was counted many times. This chain connects TRBV30 to TRBJ2-4; D gene ambiguous. This CDR3 comprises 12 residues. CDR1 is GTSNPN and CDR2 is SVGIG in the germline V gene (reference sequence). V dropped 3 bases and J dropped 0 bases, with 3 bases sitting between them. Here the CDR3 reads CAWSPAKNIQYF. The DNA for the CDR3 is TGTGCCTGGAGCCCAGCCAAAAACATTCAGTACTTC. Full variable domain (remainder filled in from reference TRBV30 and TRBJ2-4): SQTIHQWPATLVQPVGSPLSLECTVEGTSNPNLYWYRQAAGRGLQLLFYSVGIGQISSEVPQNLSASRPQDRQFILSSKKLLLSDSGFYLCAWSPAKNIQYFGAGTRLSVL.

This clonotype occurred many times. This chain links TRBV20-1 with TRBJ1-2; TRBD1 matches 10 bases. CDR3 length: 13 residues. Trimming cost V 6 bases and J 7 bases; bases outside gene matches: 8. In germline, CDR1 is DFQATT, CDR2 SNEGSKA (reference sequence). Here the CDR3 reads CSATLGQGSGYTF. The DNA for the CDR3 is TGCAGTGCCACTCTGGGACAGGGGTCTGGCTACACCTTC.

This clonotype occurred many times. The rearrangement uses TRBV6-2 or TRBV6-3 and TRBJ2-5; 7 bases align to TRBD2. After removal of 5 bases from V and 0 bases from J, the junction contained 9 bases not matched to a gene. From germline, CDR1 is MNHEY and CDR2 SVGEGT. The CDR3 has 16 amino acids. CDR3: CASSVTSSRYQETQYF. CDR3 nucleotides: TGTGCCAGCAGTGTGACTAGCTCCCGGTACCAAGAGACCCAGTACTTC.

As concerns this clonotype: This may be a read error: a much more frequent sequence differs by one nucleotide. This chain connects TRBV6-5 to TRBJ2-1; 7 bases fit TRBD2. V gave up 7 bases and J gave up 6 bases; unmatched junction bases: 12. The CDR3 is 15 residues long. CDR1 is MNHEY, CDR2 SVGAGI, per germline. Here the CDR3 DNA reads TGTGCCAGCACGGGAGGAGGGTCCCCCGGCAATGAGCAGTTCTTC. It is translated as CASTGGGSPGNEQFF.

There are many counts of this clonotype. V and J are TRBV18 and TRBJ2-5; D ambiguous. The CDR3 is made up of 13 amino acids. V was shortened by 8 bases and J by 2 bases, with 12 bases between the two germline ends. Germline V CDR1 and CDR2: KGHSH, LQKENI. The CDR3 coding sequence is TGTGCCAGCAAGGTCGCGGTACAAGAGACCCAGTACTTC. Translation: CASKVAVQETQYF.